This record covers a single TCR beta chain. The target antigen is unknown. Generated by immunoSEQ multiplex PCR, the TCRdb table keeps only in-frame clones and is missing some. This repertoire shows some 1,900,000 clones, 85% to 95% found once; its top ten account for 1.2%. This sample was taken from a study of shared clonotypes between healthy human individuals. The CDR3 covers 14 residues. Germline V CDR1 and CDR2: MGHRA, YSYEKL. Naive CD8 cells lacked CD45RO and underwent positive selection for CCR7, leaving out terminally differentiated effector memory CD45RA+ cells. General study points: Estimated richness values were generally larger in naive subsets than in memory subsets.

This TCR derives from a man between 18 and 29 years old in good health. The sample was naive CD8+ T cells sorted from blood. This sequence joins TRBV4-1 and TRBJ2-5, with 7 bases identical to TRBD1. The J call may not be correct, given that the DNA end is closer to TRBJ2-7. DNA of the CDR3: TGCGCCAGCAGCCAGAGGGACAGCTCCTACGAGCAGTACTTC. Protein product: CASSQRDSSYEQYF.